This T cell receptor beta chain was sequenced in a study of identical twins. CDR1 is SGHTA, CDR2 FQGTGA, per germline. The CDR3 runs to 17 residues. The ends lost 4 bases at V and 4 bases at J; junction bases unmatched: 10. About this clonotype itself: Antigen: not known.

In TCRdb, the 5' RACE reads were re-called with MiXCR into one record per CDR3 protein. The repertoire holds about 530,000 distinct CDR3 sequences, with about 22% as singletons. Study-level findings and limits: Findings depended on cross-sectional statistics rather than tracking the same donors. The more abundant beta clonotypes in cord blood had fewer insertions, and memory repertoires did not show this. Zero-insertion findings could be partly confounded by invariant cells (MAIT and iNKT cells). Out-of-frame TCR alpha sharing observed in monozygotic twins exceeded model estimates.

The sample was also reused in another study, on yellow fever vaccine responses in identical twins.

The chain is built from TRBV7-3 and TRBJ2-6, with 7 bases aligning to TRBD1. Sequenced sample: CD4+ T cells sorted from blood. The sequence came from a woman between 18 and 29 years old in good health. CDR3 coding DNA: TGTGCCAGCAGCTCAAGGACAGGATCCGTGGGGGCCAACGTCCTGACTTTC. Protein: CASSSRTGSVGANVLTF.